Presented here are 8 T cell receptor beta chains from one specimen sequenced in a study of shared clonotypes between healthy human individuals. Clones were sequenced by immunoSEQ multiplex PCR, and TCRdb holds only the in-frame ones, with some missing. The table includes about 500,000 clones, around 77% detected once. Sequenced input: PBMCs. Receptors were obtained from a woman between 40 and 55 years old in good health. Some clones in this sample may be carry-over from other donors' samples.

V usage is TRBV7-2 and J usage is TRBJ2-3; weak D call: TRBD1 (5 bases). V was cut by 4 bases and J by 7 bases, with 12 bases left in between. This CDR3 is 13 amino acids long. Germline V gene data show CDR1 as SGHTA and CDR2 as FQGNSA. The CDR3 DNA reads as TGTGCCAGCAGCTCCTCAGGGTTTAATACGCAGTATTTT. Amino acid sequence: CASSSSGFNTQYF.

This sequence joins TRBV28 and TRBJ2-7; D gene uncertain. CDR1 and CDR2 from the germline V gene are MDHEN and SYDVKM. The CDR3 length is 14 residues. V gave up 5 bases and J gave up 2 bases, with 13 bases separating them. In nucleotides, the CDR3 is TGTGCCAGCAGTCAACCGGGTCGAACCTACGAGCAGTACTTC. This codes for CASSQPGRTYEQYF. The variable domain in full, with the rest retrieved from reference TRBV28 and TRBJ2-7, is DVKVTQSSRYLVKRTGEKVFLECVQDMDHENMFWYRQDPGLGLRLIYFSYDVKMKEKGDIPEGYSVSREKKERFSLILESASTNQTSMYLCASSQPGRTYEQYFGPGTRLTVT.

This clone has just a few counts. The chain joins TRBV9 to TRBJ2-1, with TRBD2 matching 7 bases. Looked up from germline, CDR1 is SGDLS and CDR2 is YYNGEE. V lost 4 bases to trimming and J lost 2 bases; unmatched junction nucleotides: 18. This CDR3 has 19 residues. The CDR3 region is CASSRAGGEGLMAYNEQFF. The CDR3 nucleotides are TGTGCCAGCAGCCGGGCTGGGGGGGAGGGCCTAATGGCCTACAATGAGCAGTTCTTC.

The chain carries TRBV5-4 and TRBJ2-1; tentative D call: TRBD1 (6 bases). CDR1 and CDR2 from the germline V gene are SGHNT and YYREEE (reference sequence). The V and J ends lost 2 bases and 2 bases respectively, with 11 bases between them. CDR3 length: 15 residues. The CDR3 DNA sequence: TGTGCCAGCAGCTTCGAGGGACACACCTACAATGAGCAGTTCTTC. It specifies CASSFEGHTYNEQFF.

There are many counts of this clone. The J gene is TRBJ2-7, the V gene TRBV19; perhaps D is TRBD1 or TRBD2 (6 bases each). The V gene's germline CDR1 is LNHDA and CDR2 SQIVND (reference sequence). Between the trimmed V and J ends, which lost 8 bases and 7 bases, there was a span of 18 bases. The CDR3 contains 13 residues. In DNA, the CDR3 is TGTGCCAGTTCACGGGGGCGCCGACTGGAGCAGTACTTC. Translated, it gives CASSRGRRLEQYF. The full variable domain, rest sourced from reference TRBV19 and TRBJ2-7, is DGGITQSPKYLFRKEGQNVTLSCEQNLNHDAMYWYRQDPGQGLRLIYYSQIVNDFQKGDIAEGYSVSREKKESFPLTVTSAQKNPTAFYLCASSRGRRLEQYFGPGTRLTVT.

The gene calls are TRBV29-1 and TRBJ2-1; TRBD2 aligns across 11 bases. V was pared by 6 bases and J by 4 bases, with 14 bases of the junction left unmatched. The germline V gene has CDR1 SQVTM and CDR2 ANQGSEA. There are 17 residues in the CDR3. CDR3 in DNA: TGCAGCGTGGAGGGGACCGGGACTAGCGGACGATACAATGAGCAGTTCTTC. Translation: CSVEGTGTSGRYNEQFF.

This clone is a singleton in its sample. The CDR3 is CASSKTSGRDEQYF. The CDR3 coding sequence is TGTGCCAGCAGCAAGACTAGCGGGAGGGACGAGCAGTACTTC. The chain joins TRBV7-2 to TRBJ2-7; TRBD2 matches at 14 bases. Germline V CDR1 and CDR2: SGHTA, FQGNSA. V was clipped by 5 bases and J by 5 bases; unmatched bases: 2. This CDR3 region has 14 residues.

CDR3 sequence reads: CASSVGEDPFNEQFF. The CDR3 region has the DNA TGTGCCAGCAGCGTAGGTGAGGACCCTTTCAATGAGCAGTTCTTC. The rearrangement uses TRBV9 and TRBJ2-1; D gene unclear. Between the trimmed V and J ends, which lost 0 bases and 6 bases, there was a span of 13 bases. The CDR3 totals 15 residues. Germline CDR1 and CDR2: SGDLS and YYNGEE.